A single sample is the source of the 32 T cell receptor beta chains below, sequenced in a study of blood T cell repertoires in COVID-19. The data were produced by immunoSEQ multiplex PCR, yet TCRdb's version contains in-frame clones alone and is incomplete. The table lists tens of thousands of clones, 85% to 90% of them singletons. The specimen sequenced was peripheral blood. These receptors were collected from a man at least 80 years old with acute or convalescent COVID-19.

CDR3 sequence reads: CASSPIPDRAEAFF. In nucleotides, the CDR3 is TGTGCCAGCAGTCCGATACCTGACAGGGCTGAAGCTTTCTTT. V gene TRBV2 combines with J gene TRBJ1-1; 7 nucleotides agree with TRBD1. V trimming: 5 bases; J trimming: 6 bases; junction bases outside the gene matches: 9. This CDR3 contains 14 residues. From germline, CDR1 is SNHLY and CDR2 FYNNEI.

The chain uses TRBV7-2 and TRBJ2-5; no firm D call. Germline loops: CDR1 SGHTA, CDR2 FQGNSA. V gave up 5 bases and J gave up 3 bases, with 10 bases separating them. The CDR3 spans 13 residues. The DNA of the CDR3 is TGTGCCAGCAGCCGGAGAGATGAAGAGACCCAGTACTTC. Amino acid sequence: CASSRRDEETQYF.

J is TRBJ1-3 and V is TRBV5-4; maybe TRBD1 (6 bases). The CDR3 sequence is 15 residues long. Germline CDR1 and CDR2: SGHNT and YYREEE (reference sequence). V shed 3 bases and J shed 0 bases, with 10 bases lying between them. CDR3 residues: CASSSGQTSGNTIYF. As DNA, the CDR3 is TGTGCCAGCAGCTCAGGACAGACCTCTGGAAACACCATATATTTT.

The chain joins TRBV7-9 to TRBJ2-1, with TRBD1 matching over 8 bases. V lost 5 bases and J lost 13; bases outside the gene matches: 10. Germline V gene sequence: CDR1 SEHNR, CDR2 FQNEAQ (reference sequence). This CDR3 has 13 amino acids. The CDR3 loop is CASSTQGAGYQFF. For the CDR3, the DNA is TGTGCCAGCAGCACCCAGGGGGCGGGCTACCAGTTCTTC.

This clone showed up just a few times. The same CDR3 arises from other DNA sequences in this sample as well. The chain uses TRBV29-1 and TRBJ2-5; unclear D gene. Trimming took off 4 bases at V and 1 base at J, with 10 bases between the two ends. The CDR3 is 13 amino acids. Germline V gives CDR1 SQVTM, CDR2 ANQGSEA. The CDR3 loop is CSVAPGVQETQYF. CDR3 in DNA: TGCAGCGTTGCCCCCGGAGTCCAAGAGACCCAGTACTTC.

The rearrangement uses TRBV6-6 and TRBJ2-5; the D gene is possibly TRBD1 (5 bases). Germline-derived CDR1 and CDR2 are MNHNY and SVGAGI (reference sequence). V was pared by 7 bases and J by 4 bases, with 10 bases between. The CDR3 covers 12 residues. CDR3: CASKGVGETQYF. As DNA, the CDR3 is TGTGCCAGCAAAGGGGTGGGAGAGACCCAGTACTTC.

In its sample, this clone was seen a few times. V usage is TRBV11-3 and J usage is TRBJ2-1; possibly TRBD1 for D (6 bases). The germline CDR1 and CDR2 sequences are SGHNT and YENEEA. V gave up 5 bases and J gave up 10 bases, with 12 bases separating them. The CDR3 runs to 12 residues. CDR3 DNA: TGTGCCAGCAGCCTAACAGGGAACGAGCAGTTCTTC. It encodes CASSLTGNEQFF.

This rearrangement joins TRBV7-9 to TRBJ1-4; possible D gene TRBD1, 5 bases. V was clipped by 4 bases and J by 7 bases, with 16 bases between them. Per germline, CDR1 SEHNR and CDR2 FQNEAQ (reference sequence). The CDR3 consists of 15 residues. In DNA form, the CDR3 reads TGTGCCAGCAGCTCGTTGAACTGGGACTTTGAAAAACTGTTTTTT. Protein sequence: CASSSLNWDFEKLFF. The full variable domain, with the rest looked up from reference TRBV7-9 and TRBJ1-4, is DTGVSQNPRHKITKRGQNVTFRCDPISEHNRLYWYRQTLGQGPEFLTYFQNEAQLEKSRLLSDRFSAERPKGSFSTLEIQRTEQGDSAMYLCASSSLNWDFEKLFFGSGTQLSVL.

The gene calls are TRBV24-1 and TRBJ2-2; 8 nucleotides agree with TRBD2. V dropped 8 bases and J dropped 3; count of bases not matched to a gene: 7. Germline V CDR1 and CDR2: KGHDR, SFDVKD. This CDR3 is 15 amino acids long. The chain's CDR3 is CATMSGGPDTGELFF. The DNA of the CDR3 is TGTGCCACCATGTCGGGAGGGCCTGACACCGGGGAGCTGTTTTTT.

The chain recombines TRBV5-6 with TRBJ2-1; 7 nucleotides align to TRBD1. The CDR3 loop spans 13 amino acids. J gave up 8 bases and V 5 bases, and 7 bases lay outside the gene matches. Germline lookup yields CDR1 SGHDT and CDR2 YYEEEE. CDR3 coding DNA: TGTGCCAGCAGTCGACAGGGCGACTATGAGCAGTTCTTC. Amino acids: CASSRQGDYEQFF.

This clone was counted only a few times. The chain joins TRBV5-1 to TRBJ2-7; maybe TRBD2 (6 bases). The germline CDR1 and CDR2 sequences are SGHRS and YFSETQ. V was cut by 3 bases and J by 3 bases, with 10 bases left in between. This CDR3 spans 13 amino acids. CDR3 sequence (DNA): TGCGCCAGCAGCTCGGGACTCCTCTACGAGCAGTACTTC. This translates into CASSSGLLYEQYF.

The CDR3 spells CASSERFGGGYGYTF. CDR3 DNA: TGTGCCAGCAGCGAAAGGTTTGGGGGAGGCTATGGCTACACCTTC. The chain carries TRBV3-1 (or the pseudogene TRBV3-2) and TRBJ1-2, with TRBD1 as a possible D gene (5 bases). This CDR3 is built from 15 residues. Germline V CDR1 and CDR2: LGHDT, YNNKEL (reference sequence). V was cut by 5 bases and J by 4 bases, with 17 bases left in between.

The chain is built from TRBV11-2 and TRBJ1-4; 7 bases agree with TRBD1. The V and J ends lost 5 bases and 6 bases, in that order; junction bases with no gene match: 9. The CDR3 runs 15 residues. Looked up from germline, CDR1 is SGHAT and CDR2 is FQNNGV. CDR3 residues: CASSPRGDRDEKLFF. The CDR3 DNA reads TGTGCCAGCAGCCCCCGCGGGGACAGAGATGAAAAACTGTTTTTT.

This chain joins TRBV19 and TRBJ1-5; D may be TRBD1 (5 bases). CDR3 size: 15 residues. V lost 6 bases to trimming and J lost 1 base, with 13 bases between them. Germline values: CDR1 LNHDA, CDR2 SQIVND (reference sequence). CDR3 coding DNA: TGTGCCAGTAGCCAGGAGGAGGGGAGCAATCAGCCCCAGCATTTT. Protein product: CASSQEEGSNQPQHF.

The CDR3 sequence is CASSGTGDNQPQHF. CDR3 DNA sequence: TGTGCCAGCAGTGGGACAGGCGACAATCAGCCCCAGCATTTT. V and J are TRBV27 and TRBJ1-5, with 8 bases matching TRBD1. There are 14 residues in the CDR3. CDR1 and CDR2 (germline): MNHEY, SMNVEV (reference sequence). J gave up 3 bases and V 5 bases, and 3 bases lay outside the gene matches.

The J gene is TRBJ2-5, the V gene TRBV5-1; possible D gene TRBD2, 6 bases. Germline-derived CDR1 and CDR2 are SGHRS and YFSETQ. Trimming left V 3 bases short and J 5 bases short, with 14 bases between. CDR3 length: 14 amino acids. CDR3 amino acids: CASSSGGPGETQYF. CDR3 coding DNA: TGCGCCAGCAGCTCCGGAGGGCCGGGGGAGACCCAGTACTTC.

The rearrangement links TRBV9 to TRBJ2-1; 7 positions agree with TRBD2. The CDR3 is made up of 15 amino acids. Germline values: CDR1 SGDLS, CDR2 YYNGEE. V was pared by 7 bases and J by 4 bases, with 11 bases of the junction left unmatched. The CDR3 region is CASAGSRGSYNEQFF. Here the CDR3 DNA reads TGTGCCAGCGCGGGCAGTCGCGGGAGTTACAATGAGCAGTTCTTC.

The chain is built from TRBV3-1 (or the pseudogene TRBV3-2) and TRBJ2-7; 8 bases are shared with TRBD1. The J segment lost 2 bases and the V segment lost 2 bases, leaving 5 bases of the junction unmatched. This CDR3 is built from 15 residues. CDR1 LGHDT and CDR2 YNNKEL come from the germline V gene (reference sequence). CDR3 bases: TGTGCCAGCAGCCAATTCGGGACAGGCACCTACGAGCAGTACTTC. Residues: CASSQFGTGTYEQYF.

This chain links TRBV7-8 with TRBJ1-3, with 8 bases lining up with TRBD1. The junction had 6 bases not matched to a gene; V was cut back by 3 bases and J by 2 bases. The CDR3 has 16 amino acids. CDR1 is SGHVS and CDR2 is FQNEAQ in the germline V gene. In nucleotides, the CDR3 is TGTGCCAGCAGCTTGTCAGGGGGCGCTGCTGGAAACACCATATATTTT. It is translated as CASSLSGGAAGNTIYF.

The CDR3 DNA is TGTGCCAGCAGCTTAGCGGGGTCTAATGAAAAACTGTTTTTT. Encoded protein: CASSLAGSNEKLFF. This sequence joins TRBV13 and TRBJ1-4; D not resolved. Germline V gene lookup returns CDR1 PRHDT and CDR2 FYEKMQ (reference sequence). V lost 1 base to trimming and J lost 3 bases, with 6 bases between them. The CDR3 contains 14 residues. Drawing the rest from reference TRBV13 and TRBJ1-4, the complete variable domain is AAGVIQSPRHLIKEKRETATLKCYPIPRHDTVYWYQQGPGQDPQFLISFYEKMQSDKGSIPDRFSAQQFSDYHSELNMSSLELGDSALYFCASSLAGSNEKLFFGSGTQLSVL.

The chain combines TRBV27 with TRBJ1-1; D is ambiguous. Trimming removed 4 bases at V and 3 bases at J, with 12 bases between. Per the germline V gene, CDR1 is MNHEY and CDR2 is SMNVEV (reference sequence). The CDR3 covers 14 residues. The CDR3 region is CASSWAQPDTEAFF. The DNA of the CDR3 is TGTGCCAGCAGTTGGGCGCAACCTGACACTGAAGCTTTCTTT.

This chain connects TRBV2 to TRBJ2-2; no clear D. With 2 bases removed from V and 1 base from J, the gap between germline ends came to 5 bases. The CDR3 extends over 14 amino acids. Germline loops: CDR1 SNHLY, CDR2 FYNNEI. Here the CDR3 reads CASSEFLNTGELFF. Written as DNA, the CDR3 is TGTGCCAGCAGTGAATTTCTGAACACCGGGGAGCTGTTTTTT.

This chain connects TRBV10-3 to TRBJ2-7, with a possible D match to TRBD2 (7 bases). This CDR3 is built from 14 residues. V lost 3 bases to trimming and J lost 0 bases, with 9 bases between them. CDR1 is ENHRY, CDR2 SYGVKD, per germline. This chain's CDR3 is CAISDGGLSYEQYF. The CDR3 coding sequence is TGTGCCATCAGTGACGGGGGGCTCTCCTACGAGCAGTACTTC.

The V and J genes are TRBV5-1 and TRBJ2-3; 13 bases line up with TRBD2. J gave up 6 bases and V 4 bases, and 5 bases lay outside the gene matches. This CDR3 spans 15 amino acids. CDR1 is SGHRS and CDR2 is YFSETQ in the germline V gene. The CDR3 loop is CASSPGLAGRDTQYF. The CDR3 bases are TGCGCCAGCAGCCCGGGACTAGCGGGAAGGGATACGCAGTATTTT.

The genes are TRBV19 and TRBJ1-6; D perhaps matches TRBD1 (5 bases). Deletions cut 3 bases from V and 0 bases from J, with 15 bases between. The CDR3 is 18 residues long. CDR1 is LNHDA, CDR2 SQIVND, per germline (reference sequence). CDR3 sequence: CASSIGTSGLSYNSPLHF. The CDR3 DNA sequence: TGTGCCAGTAGTATCGGGACTTCCGGTCTCTCCTATAATTCACCCCTCCACTTT. Using reference TRBV19 and TRBJ1-6 for the parts outside the CDR3, the full variable domain is DGGITQSPKYLFRKEGQNVTLSCEQNLNHDAMYWYRQDPGQGLRLIYYSQIVNDFQKGDIAEGYSVSREKKESFPLTVTSAQKNPTAFYLCASSIGTSGLSYNSPLHFGNGTRLTVT.

This clone came up once. V and J are TRBV3-1 (or the pseudogene TRBV3-2) and TRBJ2-1; D perhaps matches TRBD2 (6 bases). The CDR3 is 15 amino acids. Trimming removed 3 bases from V and 5 bases from J, with 14 bases in between. Germline V gene data show CDR1 as LGHDT and CDR2 as YNNKEL (reference sequence). For the CDR3, the DNA is TGTGCCAGCAGCCAGGCCGGGAGAAAGAACAATGAGCAGTTCTTC. Amino acid sequence: CASSQAGRKNNEQFF.

This clone has just a few counts. V and J are TRBV5-1 and TRBJ2-3; TRBD2 agrees at 7 bases. This CDR3 contains 16 residues. With V trimmed by 4 bases and J by 4 bases, 12 bases remained unmatched. Germline CDR1 and CDR2: SGHRS and YFSETQ. The CDR3 nucleotides are TGCGCCAGCAGCCCTCCAGGAAGCGGGGCCTCAGATACGCAGTATTTT. This translates into CASSPPGSGASDTQYF.

A few counts support this clone. The rearrangement uses TRBV7-9 and TRBJ1-1; D unresolved. The CDR3 loop spans 13 amino acids. Deletions cut 5 bases from V and 4 bases from J, with 11 bases between. Germline-derived CDR1 and CDR2 are SEHNR and FQNEAQ (reference sequence). The CDR3 DNA follows: TGTGCCAGCAGCGGGTGGAGAGTCACTGAAGCTTTCTTT. This sequence encodes CASSGWRVTEAFF.

The chain couples TRBV10-2 to TRBJ2-1, with TRBD1 matching 8 bases. The CDR3 spans 12 residues. V lost 7 bases and J lost 8; bases outside the gene matches: 4. Germline values: CDR1 WSHSY, CDR2 SAAADI. The chain's CDR3 is CASTDRDDEQFF. The DNA of the CDR3 is TGCGCCAGCACGGACAGGGACGATGAGCAGTTCTTC.

This clone was observed once. This rearrangement joins TRBV5-4 to TRBJ1-2, with D possibly matching TRBD1 (5 bases). The germline V gene has CDR1 SGHNT and CDR2 YYREEE (reference sequence). The CDR3 sequence is 15 residues long. V was pared by 7 bases and J by 1 base, with 17 bases between. The CDR3 reads CASAFGGAVNYGYTF. As DNA, the CDR3 is TGTGCCAGCGCCTTCGGAGGGGCAGTTAACTATGGCTACACCTTC.

Concerning this clone: The conserved phenylalanine or tryptophan normally closing the CDR3 is absent here, so this likely arose from a read error. Because the CDR3's place on the DNA is in doubt, the DNA is left out and the CDR3 is given as listed by TCRdb. The CDR3 here is CASSRGQGAARL. The rearrangement uses TRBV3-1 (or the pseudogene TRBV3-2) and TRBJ1-2; TRBD1, as called in the table, went unchecked against the DNA. The germline gives CDR1 LGHDT, CDR2 YNNKEL (reference sequence). The CDR3 spans 12 amino acids, including both terminal residues.

This sequence joins TRBV6-5 and TRBJ2-3; 9 bases map to TRBD1. The CDR3 covers 15 residues. With V trimmed by 7 bases and J by 4 bases, 9 bases remained unmatched. Looked up from germline, CDR1 is MNHEY and CDR2 is SVGAGI. DNA for the CDR3: TGTGCCAGCAATCCGGACAGGGGAGGCGCAGATACGCAGTATTTT. Its protein is CASNPDRGGADTQYF.